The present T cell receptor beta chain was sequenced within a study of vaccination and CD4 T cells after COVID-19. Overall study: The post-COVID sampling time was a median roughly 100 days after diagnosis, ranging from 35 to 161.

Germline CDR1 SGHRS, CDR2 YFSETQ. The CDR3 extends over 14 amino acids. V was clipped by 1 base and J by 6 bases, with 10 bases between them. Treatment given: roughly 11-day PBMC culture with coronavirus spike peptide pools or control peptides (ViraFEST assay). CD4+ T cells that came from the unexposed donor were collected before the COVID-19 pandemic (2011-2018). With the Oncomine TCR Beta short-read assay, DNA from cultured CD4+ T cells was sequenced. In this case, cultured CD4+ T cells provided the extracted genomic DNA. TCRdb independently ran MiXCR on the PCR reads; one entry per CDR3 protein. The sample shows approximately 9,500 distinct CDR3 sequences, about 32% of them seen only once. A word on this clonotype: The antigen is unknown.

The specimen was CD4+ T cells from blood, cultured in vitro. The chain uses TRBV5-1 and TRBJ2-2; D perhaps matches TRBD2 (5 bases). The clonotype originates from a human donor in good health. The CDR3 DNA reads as TGCGCCAGCAGCTTGTCTGCCGGGGCCGGGGAGCTGTTTTTT. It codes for CASSLSAGAGELFF.